Presented here are 19 T cell receptor beta chains from one specimen sequenced in a study of patients and donors after allogeneic stem cell transplantation. Via MiXCR, TCRdb re-called the RT-PCR reads, giving one row per CDR3 protein. The data show under 200,000 distinct CDR3 sequences, with around 30% seen just once and roughly 3.2% held by the top ten. Sequencing was done on a sample of blood, either unsorted or a sorted T cell fraction (not recorded which). The receptors derive from a human donor who was either an allogeneic HSCT recipient or a stem cell or donor lymphocyte infusion donor (not recorded which). It is not recorded whose cells these are; they may come from a transplant donor.

The V call is TRBV29-1, the J call TRBJ2-7, with 10 bases that match TRBD1. V lost 3 bases, J lost 4 bases, and 6 bases stayed unmatched. Germline CDR1 is SQVTM and CDR2 is ANQGSEA. The CDR3 contains 14 residues. In nucleotides, the CDR3 is TGCAGCGTTGAGGGTCGGGACAGGGGTTACGAGCAGTACTTC. Its protein product is CSVEGRDRGYEQYF.

This clonotype was counted between two and nine times. V usage is TRBV4-1 and J usage is TRBJ1-2; tentatively, D is TRBD1 (6 bases). Germline V lookup: CDR1 MGHRA, CDR2 YSYEKL. The CDR3 totals 13 residues. The ends were cut back, 5 bases at V and 4 bases at J, with 11 bases in the middle. In DNA form, the CDR3 reads TGCGCCAGCAGCGGCCGACAGGTCTATGGCTACACCTTC. Residues: CASSGRQVYGYTF.

This clonotype has only a few counts. This chain uses TRBV4-1 with TRBJ1-5, with 12 bases fitting TRBD1. The CDR3 is 20 amino acids. Germline CDR1 and CDR2: MGHRA and YSYEKL. Trimming removed 1 base from V and 0 bases from J; junction bases left unmatched: 10. The CDR3 reads CASSQGRGTGGDYSNQPQHF. The CDR3 nucleotides are TGCGCCAGCAGCCAAGGAAGGGGGACAGGGGGCGATTATAGCAATCAGCCCCAGCATTTT.

A remark on this clonotype: A much bigger clone sits one base away, suggesting this may be a read error. Lacking the conserved final phenylalanine or tryptophan, this CDR3 likely reflects a read error. V is TRBV20-1 and J is TRBJ1-1; D gene unclear. The V and J ends lost 2 bases and 1 base respectively, with 14 bases between them. From germline, CDR1 is DFQATT and CDR2 SNEGSKA (reference sequence). The CDR3 has 15 residues. This CDR3 is CSARPGAGENTEAFL. The DNA of the CDR3 is TGCAGTGCTAGACCTGGAGCAGGTGAGAACACTGAAGCTTTCTTG.

The chain is built from TRBV7-8 and TRBJ1-3, with a weak D call TRBD1 (6 bases). CDR3 length equals 16 residues. Germline CDR1 is SGHVS and CDR2 is FQNEAQ. Trimming left V 0 bases short and J 2 bases short, with 11 bases between. CDR3 DNA: TGTGCCAGCAGCTTAGCCAACAGGGTCACTGGAAACACCATATATTTT. Its protein is CASSLANRVTGNTIYF.

This clonotype was picked up many times. The CDR3 here is CASSQAEVNTEAFF. The CDR3 nucleotides read TGCGCCAGCAGCCAGGCGGAGGTGAACACTGAAGCTTTCTTT. The chain carries TRBV4-1 and TRBJ1-1; D is ambiguous. V was cut by 3 bases and J by 0 bases, with 8 bases left in between. CDR3 size: 14 residues. Germline values: CDR1 MGHRA, CDR2 YSYEKL.

This clonotype was seen more than once but under ten times. This chain links TRBV12-3 or TRBV12-4 with TRBJ1-6; TRBD1 aligns across 8 bases. This CDR3 is built from 14 residues. The V and J ends lost 8 bases and 14 bases, in that order; junction bases with no gene match: 14. CDR3 sequence reads: CASGTGTGPEALHF. The CDR3, as DNA: TGTGCCAGCGGTACCGGGACAGGCCCAGAGGCCCTCCACTTT.

The gene calls are TRBV24-1 and TRBJ2-7; TRBD2 matches at 7 bases. V was pared by 4 bases and J by 3 bases, with 11 bases of the junction left unmatched. Germline CDR1 reads KGHDR; CDR2 reads SFDVKD. This CDR3 has 16 amino acids. CDR3 protein: CATSDFLRTSIYEQYF. The CDR3 DNA reads TGTGCCACCAGTGACTTTCTCAGGACTAGTATCTACGAGCAGTACTTC.

The rearrangement uses TRBV30 and TRBJ1-6; 8 bases match TRBD1. Germline values: CDR1 GTSNPN, CDR2 SVGIG (reference sequence). The length of the CDR3 is 14 residues. With 3 bases clipped from V and 9 bases from J, the junction kept 7 bases outside the gene matches. The chain's CDR3 is CAWRDPGGLSPLHF. The CDR3 DNA follows: TGTGCCTGGAGGGATCCAGGGGGCCTTTCACCCCTCCACTTT.

This clonotype turned up a few times. The genes are TRBV27 and TRBJ1-2; 9 positions match TRBD1. The CDR3 spans 14 residues. Germline CDR1 is MNHEY and CDR2 is SMNVEV (reference sequence). Unmatched junction bases numbered 5, after V lost 3 bases and J lost 6 bases. CDR3 sequence reads: CASSLGDREDGYTF. For the CDR3, the DNA is TGTGCCAGCAGTTTGGGGGACAGGGAGGATGGCTACACCTTC.

This clonotype occurred a few times. The rearrangement uses TRBV7-9 and TRBJ2-1; 13 nucleotides align to TRBD2. Germline CDR1 and CDR2: SEHNR and FQNEAQ (reference sequence). The CDR3 extends over 18 amino acids. V shed 5 bases, J shed 5 bases, and the junction held 12 bases outside the gene matches. Written as DNA, the CDR3 is TGTGCCAGCAGCCGGACTAGCGGGAGTTGGGAGGAAAACAATGAGCAGTTCTTC. Protein: CASSRTSGSWEENNEQFF.

This clonotype came up a few times. The V gene is TRBV20-1, the J gene TRBJ2-1; 12 nucleotides line up with TRBD2. The V gene end was trimmed by 6 bases and the J gene end by 9 bases; junction bases not matched to a gene: 6. Germline values: CDR1 DFQATT, CDR2 SNEGSKA (reference sequence). The CDR3 covers 13 residues. CDR3 protein: CSAYGLAGPEQFF. As DNA, the CDR3 is TGCAGTGCCTACGGACTAGCGGGGCCTGAGCAGTTCTTC.

In its sample, this clonotype was seen a few times. The chain combines TRBV9 with TRBJ1-5, with D unresolved. The germline V gene encodes CDR1 SGDLS and CDR2 YYNGEE. The CDR3 length is 15 residues. The ends were cut back, 1 base at V and 2 bases at J, with 10 bases in the middle. The CDR3 spells CASSVSPVGNQPQHF. In DNA form, the CDR3 reads TGTGCCAGCAGCGTAAGTCCAGTGGGCAATCAGCCCCAGCATTTT.

The rearrangement links TRBV20-1 to TRBJ2-7, with 8 bases identical to TRBD1. Per germline, CDR1 DFQATT and CDR2 SNEGSKA (reference sequence). The CDR3 is 12 residues long. With V trimmed by 5 bases and J by 3 bases, 3 bases remained unmatched. Here the CDR3 reads CSARRGHYEQYF. CDR3 bases: TGCAGTGCTCGCAGGGGGCACTACGAGCAGTACTTC.

This clonotype has a handful of counts. The rearrangement links TRBV7-9 to TRBJ1-1, with 7 bases fitting TRBD1. The CDR3 spans 16 residues. Germline-derived CDR1 and CDR2 are SEHNR and FQNEAQ (reference sequence). The ends lost 3 bases at V and 3 bases at J; junction bases unmatched: 10. CDR3 coding DNA: TGTGCCAGCAGCTTGTCCTTGGGACAGCTAGACACTGAAGCTTTCTTT. Encoded protein: CASSLSLGQLDTEAFF.

The chain joins TRBV7-9 to TRBJ2-1; possible D gene TRBD2, 5 bases. The CDR3 is made up of 14 amino acids. The germline V gene has CDR1 SEHNR and CDR2 FQNEAQ (reference sequence). Trimming took 5 bases from V and 9 from J, leaving 17 bases between them. CDR3 in DNA: TGTGCCAGCAGCCCCCGGACTTCCTCCGGTGAGCAGTTCTTC. Translation: CASSPRTSSGEQFF.

The CDR3 protein is CASSPRGTSRKETQYF. The DNA of the CDR3 is TGTGCCAGCAGCCCAAGAGGGACTAGCAGGAAGGAGACCCAGTACTTC. The rearrangement joins TRBV7-2 to TRBJ2-5, with 9 bases matching TRBD2. Germline loops: CDR1 SGHTA, CDR2 FQGNSA. The CDR3 has 16 residues. V was pared by 5 bases and J by 5 bases, with 12 bases of the junction left unmatched.

This sequence joins TRBV7-3 and TRBJ2-3; TRBD2 aligns across 8 bases. Trimming removed 5 bases from V and 3 bases from J; junction bases left unmatched: 7. The CDR3 length is 15 residues. The V gene's germline CDR1 is SGHTA and CDR2 FQGTGA. In DNA, the CDR3 is TGTGCCAGCAGCGCCTTAGCGGGGCGGACAGATACGCAGTATTTT. As protein: CASSALAGRTDTQYF. Full variable domain (outside the CDR3, taken from reference TRBV7-3 and TRBJ2-3): GAGVSQTPSNKVTEKGKYVELRCDPISGHTALYWYRQSLGQGPEFLIYFQGTGAADDSGLPNDRFFAVRPEGSVSTLKIQRTERGDSAVYLCASSALAGRTDTQYFGPGTRLTVL.

The V gene is TRBV5-6, the J gene TRBJ2-4; maybe TRBD2 (6 bases). V lost 4 bases and J lost 0, with 8 bases in between. The CDR3 consists of 14 residues. Germline CDR1 reads SGHDT; CDR2 reads YYEEEE. The CDR3 coding sequence is TGTGCCAGCAGCCCAGCGGGAGCCAAAAACATTCAGTACTTC. It codes for CASSPAGAKNIQYF. Variable domain in full (rest from reference TRBV5-6 and TRBJ2-4): DAGVTQSPTHLIKTRGQQVTLRCSPKSGHDTVSWYQQALGQGPQFIFQYYEEEERQRGNFPDRFSGHQFPNYSSELNVNALLLGDSALYLCASSPAGAKNIQYFGAGTRLSVL.